The rows below give T cell receptor beta chains drawn from one sample of a study of T cells in Graves' hyperthyroidism and ophthalmopathy. TCRdb fed the multiplex PCR reads into MiXCR, producing one record per CDR3 protein. The sample has under 350,000 distinct CDR3 sequences; approximately 17% are singletons. Input material: blood. Receptors were obtained from a woman aged 55-75 years with Graves' ophthalmopathy. The CDR3 runs from the conserved cysteine through the conserved F or W. D genes are given only for firm matches. Only part of the rows carry a size: once, few, many, or a class if the clone is expanded.

d_call: TRBD2
clone_size: many
j_call: TRBJ2-1
v_call: TRBV2
cdr3_aa: CASRETRSGEFF
cdr3_nt: TGTGCCAGCAGAGAGACCCGGAGCGGGGAGTTCTTC

d_call: -
clone_size: -
j_call: TRBJ1-1
v_call: TRBV5-1
cdr3_aa: CASSGGTGNTEAFF
cdr3_nt: TGCGCCAGCAGCGGCGGGACGGGTAACACTGAAGCTTTCTTT

d_call: -
clone_size: few
j_call: TRBJ2-2
v_call: TRBV9
cdr3_aa: CASSRQESGELFF
cdr3_nt: TGTGCCAGCAGCCGACAGGAATCCGGGGAGCTGTTTTTT

d_call: -
clone_size: many
j_call: TRBJ1-2
v_call: TRBV7-2
cdr3_aa: CASSLEAGAAYGYTF
cdr3_nt: TGTGCCAGCAGCTTAGAGGCTGGGGCAGCTTATGGCTACACCTTC

d_call: TRBD1
clone_size: few
j_call: TRBJ1-2
v_call: TRBV20-1
cdr3_aa: CSASIPFGTVTTTGGYTF
cdr3_nt: TGCAGTGCTAGCATCCCATTCGGGACAGTTACTACGACGGGTGGCTACACCTTC

d_call: TRBD1
clone_size: -
j_call: TRBJ2-6
v_call: TRBV24-1
cdr3_aa: CATEDRGKSGANVLTF
cdr3_nt: TGTGCCACCGAGGACAGGGGGAAGTCTGGGGCCAACGTCCTGACTTTC

d_call: -
clone_size: many
j_call: TRBJ2-1
v_call: TRBV5-1
cdr3_aa: CASSLDRAGNEQFF
cdr3_nt: TGCGCCAGCAGCTTGGACAGGGCTGGCAATGAGCAGTTCTTC

d_call: -
clone_size: -
j_call: TRBJ1-1
v_call: TRBV7-9
cdr3_aa: CASSVRAMNTEAFF
cdr3_nt: TGTGCCAGCAGCGTCAGAGCAATGAACACTGAAGCTTTCTTT

d_call: -
clone_size: -
j_call: TRBJ2-1
v_call: TRBV7-2
cdr3_aa: CASSLGEQFF
cdr3_nt: TGTGCCAGCAGCCTGGGGGAGCAGTTCTTC

d_call: -
clone_size: -
j_call: TRBJ2-5
v_call: TRBV4-3
cdr3_aa: CASSQDSFQETQYF
cdr3_nt: TGCGCCAGCAGCCAAGATAGTTTCCAAGAGACCCAGTACTTC

d_call: TRBD1
clone_size: few
j_call: TRBJ1-2
v_call: TRBV5-1
cdr3_aa: CASSLGGTGGASNYGYTF
cdr3_nt: TGCGCCAGCAGCTTGGGTGGGACAGGGGGCGCTTCCAACTATGGCTACACCTTC

d_call: -
clone_size: many
j_call: TRBJ2-3
v_call: TRBV29-1
cdr3_aa: CSVAGLQGGRADTQYF
cdr3_nt: TGCAGCGTTGCTGGGCTACAGGGAGGTAGGGCAGATACGCAGTATTTT

d_call: -
clone_size: few
j_call: TRBJ2-5
v_call: TRBV9
cdr3_aa: CASSHERGSQETQYF
cdr3_nt: TGTGCCAGCAGCCACGAAAGGGGTTCCCAAGAGACCCAGTACTTC

d_call: -
clone_size: many
j_call: TRBJ2-2
v_call: TRBV30
cdr3_aa: CAWSVVGAGELFF
cdr3_nt: TGTGCCTGGAGTGTAGTGGGGGCCGGGGAGCTGTTTTTT

d_call: -
clone_size: few
j_call: TRBJ1-1
v_call: TRBV5-4
cdr3_aa: CASSSGTPLNTEAFF
cdr3_nt: TGTGCCAGCAGCTCAGGGACACCCTTGAACACTGAAGCTTTCTTT

d_call: -
clone_size: -
j_call: TRBJ1-1
v_call: TRBV14
cdr3_aa: CASSQDYVQGAFF
cdr3_nt: TGTGCCAGCAGCCAAGATTACGTCCAGGGAGCTTTCTTT

d_call: -
clone_size: -
j_call: TRBJ2-7
v_call: TRBV7-2
cdr3_aa: CASSYESGYEQYF
cdr3_nt: TGTGCCAGCAGCTACGAGTCTGGGTACGAGCAGTACTTC

d_call: TRBD1
clone_size: -
j_call: TRBJ1-5
v_call: TRBV4-3
cdr3_aa: CASSHHPTGTGERQPQHF
cdr3_nt: TGCGCCAGCAGCCACCATCCGACCGGGACAGGGGAGCGGCAGCCCCAGCATTTT

d_call: -
clone_size: -
j_call: TRBJ1-2
v_call: TRBV4-3
cdr3_aa: CASSQDLGVGYGYTF
cdr3_nt: TGCGCCAGCAGCCAAGATCTCGGGGTAGGCTATGGCTACACCTTC

d_call: TRBD2
clone_size: many
j_call: TRBJ2-5
v_call: TRBV12-3/TRBV12-4
cdr3_aa: CASLPLAGAQETQYF
cdr3_nt: TGTGCCAGCCTGCCCCTAGCGGGAGCCCAAGAGACCCAGTACTTC

d_call: TRBD1
clone_size: many
j_call: TRBJ1-5
v_call: TRBV15
cdr3_aa: CATSRNRDRGRWGNQPQHF
cdr3_nt: TGTGCCACCAGCAGAAACCGGGACAGGGGACGATGGGGCAATCAGCCCCAGCATTTT

d_call: TRBD1
clone_size: -
j_call: TRBJ1-2
v_call: TRBV6-2/TRBV6-3
cdr3_aa: CASSLDRALGYTF
cdr3_nt: TGTGCCAGCAGCCTGGACAGGGCTCTTGGCTACACCTTC

d_call: -
clone_size: few
j_call: TRBJ2-5
v_call: TRBV29-1
cdr3_aa: CSVGWGETQYF
cdr3_nt: TGCAGCGTTGGTTGGGGGGAGACCCAGTACTTC

d_call: TRBD1
clone_size: -
j_call: TRBJ1-6
v_call: TRBV9
cdr3_aa: CASSVGQGDSPLHF
cdr3_nt: TGTGCCAGCAGCGTGGGCCAGGGGGACTCACCCCTCCACTTT

d_call: TRBD1
clone_size: -
j_call: TRBJ2-2
v_call: TRBV27
cdr3_aa: CASTNPGQGITGELFF
cdr3_nt: TGTGCCAGCACCAATCCGGGACAGGGGATTACCGGGGAGCTGTTTTTT

d_call: -
clone_size: many
j_call: TRBJ2-7
v_call: TRBV15
cdr3_aa: CATSGRGGWNEQYF
cdr3_nt: TGTGCCACCAGCGGACGAGGGGGTTGGAACGAGCAGTACTTC

d_call: TRBD1
clone_size: many
j_call: TRBJ2-7
v_call: TRBV18
cdr3_aa: CASSPPEGQAYEQYF
cdr3_nt: TGTGCCAGCTCACCCCCAGAGGGACAGGCCTACGAGCAGTACTTC

d_call: -
clone_size: few
j_call: TRBJ2-2
v_call: TRBV4-2
cdr3_aa: CASSQTADPNTGELFF
cdr3_nt: TGTGCCAGCAGCCAGACAGCGGATCCGAACACCGGGGAGCTGTTTTTT

d_call: -
clone_size: many
j_call: TRBJ1-3
v_call: TRBV29-1
cdr3_aa: CSVYGGDTIYF
cdr3_nt: TGCAGCGTTTACGGGGGCGACACCATATATTTT

d_call: -
clone_size: many
j_call: TRBJ2-5
v_call: TRBV7-2
cdr3_aa: CASSPGLAQETQYF
cdr3_nt: TGTGCCAGCAGCCCTGGCCTCGCCCAAGAGACCCAGTACTTC

d_call: -
clone_size: many
j_call: TRBJ2-5
v_call: TRBV7-2
cdr3_aa: CASSGDRKETQYF
cdr3_nt: TGTGCCAGCAGCGGCGACAGGAAAGAGACCCAGTACTTC

d_call: -
clone_size: few
j_call: TRBJ2-3
v_call: TRBV6-1
cdr3_aa: CASSPTFSDTQYF
cdr3_nt: TGTGCCAGCAGTCCGACTTTTTCAGATACGCAGTATTTT

d_call: -
clone_size: many
j_call: TRBJ2-7
v_call: TRBV6-1
cdr3_aa: CASSEMWREIYEQYF
cdr3_nt: TGTGCCAGCAGTGAAATGTGGCGAGAAATCTACGAGCAGTACTTC

d_call: TRBD2
clone_size: many
j_call: TRBJ2-7
v_call: TRBV12-3/TRBV12-4
cdr3_aa: CASNPGLAGVGEQYF
cdr3_nt: TGTGCCAGCAACCCTGGGCTAGCGGGGGTAGGTGAGCAGTACTTC

d_call: -
clone_size: many
j_call: TRBJ1-1
v_call: TRBV12-3/TRBV12-4
cdr3_aa: CASSLGRGRNTEAFF
cdr3_nt: TGTGCCAGCAGTTTAGGGCGGGGCCGGAACACTGAAGCTTTCTTT

d_call: -
clone_size: many
j_call: TRBJ2-5
v_call: TRBV11-3
cdr3_aa: CASSGVLVRTRIGTQYF
cdr3_nt: TGTGCCAGCAGTGGTGTCCTGGTGAGGACTCGCATAGGAACCCAGTACTTC

d_call: TRBD2
clone_size: -
j_call: TRBJ2-5
v_call: TRBV10-3
cdr3_aa: CAIGTSGGQETQYF
cdr3_nt: TGTGCCATAGGGACTAGCGGGGGTCAAGAGACCCAGTACTTC

d_call: -
clone_size: -
j_call: TRBJ2-2
v_call: TRBV2
cdr3_aa: CASSGELGGYTGELFF
cdr3_nt: TGTGCCAGCAGTGGAGAATTAGGGGGGTACACCGGGGAGCTGTTTTTT

d_call: TRBD1
clone_size: many
j_call: TRBJ1-2
v_call: TRBV5-1
cdr3_aa: CASSPEQGANYGYTF
cdr3_nt: TGCGCCAGCAGCCCGGAACAGGGGGCTAACTATGGCTACACCTTC

d_call: -
clone_size: -
j_call: TRBJ1-2
v_call: TRBV28
cdr3_aa: CASTYPMGYGYTF
cdr3_nt: TGTGCCAGCACCTATCCCATGGGGTATGGCTACACCTTC

d_call: -
clone_size: few
j_call: TRBJ1-5
v_call: TRBV4-3
cdr3_aa: CASSQDVRNQPQHF
cdr3_nt: TGCGCCAGCAGCCAGGACGTGAGGAATCAGCCCCAGCATTTT

d_call: -
clone_size: -
j_call: TRBJ2-7
v_call: TRBV27
cdr3_aa: CASSFGDTIYEQYF
cdr3_nt: TGTGCCAGCAGTTTTGGAGACACAATCTACGAGCAGTACTTC

d_call: TRBD2
clone_size: many
j_call: TRBJ2-7
v_call: TRBV6-1
cdr3_aa: CASSPITSGYRAYEQYF
cdr3_nt: TGTGCCAGCAGTCCCATTACTAGCGGCTACAGGGCCTACGAGCAGTACTTC

d_call: -
clone_size: many
j_call: TRBJ2-7
v_call: TRBV11-2
cdr3_aa: CASSLDRPGSSYEQYF
cdr3_nt: TGTGCCAGCAGCTTAGATCGTCCCGGATCCTCCTACGAGCAGTACTTC

d_call: -
clone_size: few
j_call: TRBJ1-2
v_call: TRBV28
cdr3_aa: CAGGRTVYGYTF
cdr3_nt: TGTGCCGGCGGTCGGACGGTCTATGGCTACACCTTC

d_call: -
clone_size: -
j_call: TRBJ1-2
v_call: TRBV20-1
cdr3_aa: CSAEPRTAIYGYTF
cdr3_nt: TGCAGTGCTGAACCGCGGACAGCTATCTATGGCTACACCTTC

d_call: TRBD2
clone_size: -
j_call: TRBJ2-7
v_call: TRBV3-1
cdr3_aa: CASSKGLAGGSYEQYF
cdr3_nt: TGTGCCAGCAGCAAAGGACTAGCGGGTGGCTCCTACGAGCAGTACTTC

d_call: -
clone_size: many
j_call: TRBJ1-2
v_call: TRBV7-8
cdr3_aa: CASSAYRDGYTF
cdr3_nt: TGTGCCAGCAGCGCCTACAGGGATGGCTACACCTTC

d_call: -
clone_size: -
j_call: TRBJ1-1
v_call: TRBV5-6
cdr3_aa: CASSSFDRNTEAFF
cdr3_nt: TGTGCCAGTAGCTCCTTCGACAGGAACACTGAAGCTTTCTTT